This T cell receptor (beta chain) was captured by sequencing in a study of early T cells in non-severe SARS-CoV-2 infection. Across the study: The sequenced material was bulk RNA from unsorted whole blood, and its chains were unpaired.

J was trimmed by 2 bases and V by 7 bases; bases with no gene match: 9. Germline lookup yields CDR1 SGHRS and CDR2 YFSETQ. The CDR3 runs to 16 residues. The TCR library protocol attached unique molecular identifiers to the individual cDNA molecules. TCRdb itself ran the 5' RACE reads through MiXCR, one entry per CDR3 protein. The sample lists over 80,000 distinct CDR3 sequences, roughly 12% seen once, with 4.4% in the top ten. Study-wide results and caveats: VDJdb-based matching was biased toward anti-spike CD8 responses and missed private and CD4 specificities.

Points on this clonotype: What it recognizes is unknown.

This sequence originates from an adult who was a healthcare worker with PCR-confirmed SARS-CoV-2 infection or an uninfected control (not recorded which). V usage is TRBV5-1 and J usage is TRBJ2-2, with TRBD2 identical over 9 bases. The material sequenced was whole blood, taken at baseline. The CDR3 region has the DNA TGCGCCAGCGAGCTGATGACTAGCGGTAACACCGGGGAGCTGTTTTTT. Translated: CASELMTSGNTGELFF.